This TCR beta chain was obtained from a study of T cell repertoires in cytomegalovirus infection. Each CDR3 protein gets one entry after TCRdb re-called the reads with MiXCR. The sample yields approximately 500,000 distinct CDR3 sequences, about 15% seen once. Trimming pared 4 bases from V and 4 bases from J, leaving 15 bases between. The CDR3 consists of 15 residues. Germline V lookup: CDR1 SEHNR, CDR2 FQNEAQ (reference sequence). In its sample, this clonotype was seen many times. The sequence was obtained from a human donor in good health (CMV status not recorded). Some clones in this sample may be carry-over from other donors' samples. Specimen: CD8+ T cells from PBMCs. V is TRBV7-9 and J is TRBJ2-3; possibly TRBD2 for D (5 bases). CDR3 amino acids: CASSYPGSVADTQYF. In DNA, the CDR3 is TGTGCCAGCAGCTACCCGGGTAGCGTAGCAGATACGCAGTATTTT.